This TCR beta chain was obtained from a study of glioma-infiltrating T cells after dendritic cell vaccination. The PCR used 60 V beta and 13 J beta primers. Assay used: immunoSEQ multiplex PCR; TCRdb lists only in-frame clones, some missing. This table holds tens of thousands of clones, roughly 80% found once. Time point of the sample: after dendritic cell vaccination, including at tumor progression/relapse. The source is a human donor with glioblastoma. The material sequenced was blood, taken after dendritic cell vaccination.

For the CDR3, the DNA is TGCGCCAGCAGCTTGGGACAGACTTATTCACCCCTCCACTTT. Amino acid sequence: CASSLGQTYSPLHF. J is TRBJ1-6 and V is TRBV5-1; D perhaps matches TRBD1 (5 bases). The V gene lost 0 bases and the J gene lost 8 bases, with 9 bases spanning the gap. Germline V lookup: CDR1 SGHRS, CDR2 YFSETQ. The CDR3 consists of 14 residues.